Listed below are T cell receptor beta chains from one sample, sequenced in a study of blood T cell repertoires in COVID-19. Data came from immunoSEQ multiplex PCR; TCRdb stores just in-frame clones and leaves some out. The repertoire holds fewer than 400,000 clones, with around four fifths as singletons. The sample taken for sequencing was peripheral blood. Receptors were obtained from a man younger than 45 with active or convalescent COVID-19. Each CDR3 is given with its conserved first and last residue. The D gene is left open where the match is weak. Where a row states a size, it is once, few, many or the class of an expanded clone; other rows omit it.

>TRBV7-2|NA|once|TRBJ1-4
CASSLAPNRREKLFF
TGTGCCAGCAGCTTAGCGCCAAACCGCCGGGAAAAACTGTTTTTT
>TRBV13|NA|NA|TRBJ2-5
CASSPRSRTQYF
TGTGCCAGCAGTCCTAGGAGCCGAACCCAGTACTTC
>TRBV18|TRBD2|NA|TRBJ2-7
CASSPPTSGGYEQYF
TGTGCCAGCTCACCACCGACTAGCGGGGGCTACGAGCAGTACTTC
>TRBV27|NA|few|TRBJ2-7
CASSLSRGGEQYF
TGTGCCAGCAGTTTATCGAGGGGGGGCGAGCAGTACTTC
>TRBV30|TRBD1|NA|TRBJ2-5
CAWSVPGQRETQYF
TGTGCCTGGAGTGTACCGGGACAGCGAGAGACCCAGTACTTC
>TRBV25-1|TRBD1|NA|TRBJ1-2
CASSPGTGVYGYTF
TGTGCCAGCAGTCCCGGGACAGGGGTCTATGGCTACACCTTC
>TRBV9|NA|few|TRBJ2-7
CASRELQPHGSYEQYF
TGTGCCAGCAGGGAACTACAACCACACGGCTCCTACGAGCAGTACTTC
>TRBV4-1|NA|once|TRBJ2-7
CASSLGQNYEQYF
TGCGCCAGCAGCCTGGGACAAAACTACGAGCAGTACTTC
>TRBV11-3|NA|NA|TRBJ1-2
CASSSGGRRYTF
TGTGCCAGCAGCTCCGGAGGGCGTCGCTACACCTTC
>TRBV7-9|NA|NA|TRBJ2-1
CASIPPGYNEQFF
TGTGCCAGCATCCCGCCCGGGTACAATGAGCAGTTCTTC
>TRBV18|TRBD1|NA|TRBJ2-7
CASSPRGQDEQYF
TGTGCCAGCTCCCCACGGGGACAGGACGAGCAGTACTTC
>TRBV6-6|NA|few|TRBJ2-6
CAILSSGANVLTF
TGTGCCATCCTTAGCTCTGGGGCCAACGTCCTGACTTTC
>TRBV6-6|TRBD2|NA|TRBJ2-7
CASSYGGGKGEQYF
TGTGCCAGCAGTTATGGGGGGGGGAAGGGCGAGCAGTACTTC
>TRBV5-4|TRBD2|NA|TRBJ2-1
CASSIQGLAGWQFF
TGTGCCAGCAGCATCCAGGGACTAGCGGGATGGCAGTTCTTC
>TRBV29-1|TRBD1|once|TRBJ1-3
CSVAGTGIGNTIYF
TGCAGCGTTGCCGGGACAGGGATTGGAAACACCATATATTTT
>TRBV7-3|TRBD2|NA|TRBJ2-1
CASSASPPTSGRTASSYNEQFF
TGTGCCAGCAGCGCATCCCCCCCGACTAGCGGGAGGACCGCTTCCTCCTACAATGAGCAGTTCTTC
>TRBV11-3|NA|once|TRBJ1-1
CASSTQGPHAEAFF
TGTGCCAGCAGCACCCAGGGGCCGCACGCTGAAGCTTTCTTT
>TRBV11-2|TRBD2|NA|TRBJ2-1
CASSLGLADNEQFF
TGTGCCAGCAGCTTAGGCCTAGCGGACAATGAGCAGTTCTTC
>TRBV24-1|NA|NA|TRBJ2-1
CATSDRSAGTYNEQFF
TGTGCCACCAGTGACCGGTCGGCGGGGACTTACAATGAGCAGTTCTTC
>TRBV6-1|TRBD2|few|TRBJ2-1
CASSEWTSDNEQFF
TGTGCCAGCAGTGAATGGACTAGTGATAATGAGCAGTTCTTC
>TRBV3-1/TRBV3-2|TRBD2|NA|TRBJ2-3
CASSPGTSGYYTDTQYF
TGTGCCAGCAGCCCAGGGACTAGCGGCTACTACACAGATACGCAGTATTTT
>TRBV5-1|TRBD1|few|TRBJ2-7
CASSPGQASYEQYF
TGCGCCAGCAGCCCCGGACAGGCCTCCTACGAGCAGTACTTC
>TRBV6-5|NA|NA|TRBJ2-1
CASSWGHGTKGRFF
NA
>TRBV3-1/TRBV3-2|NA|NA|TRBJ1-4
CASSHQGGVEKLFF
TGTGCCAGCAGCCATCAAGGGGGAGTTGAAAAACTGTTTTTT
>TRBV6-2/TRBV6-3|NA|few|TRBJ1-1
CASSRGLGTEAFF
TGTGCCAGCAGTAGGGGCTTGGGCACTGAAGCTTTCTTT
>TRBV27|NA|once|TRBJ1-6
CASSLSYNSPLHF
TGTGCCAGCAGCCTCTCTTATAATTCACCCCTCCACTTT
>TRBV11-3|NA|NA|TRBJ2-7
CASSPRGGGFRSYEQYF
TGTGCCAGCAGCCCCCGCGGGGGCGGGTTCCGCTCCTACGAGCAGTACTTC
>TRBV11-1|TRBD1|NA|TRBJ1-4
CASSARTGIKEKLFF
TGTGCCAGCAGCGCCCGGACAGGGATTAAGGAAAAACTGTTTTTT
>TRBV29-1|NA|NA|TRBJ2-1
CSVGGSVDRSYNEQFF
TGCAGCGTTGGGGGTAGCGTCGATCGCTCCTACAATGAGCAGTTCTTC
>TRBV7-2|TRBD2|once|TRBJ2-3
CAIRLAGDGTDTQYF
TGTGCCATCAGGCTTGCGGGAGATGGGACAGATACGCAGTATTTT
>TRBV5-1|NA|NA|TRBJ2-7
CASSEGDDLRGQYF
TGCGCCAGCAGCGAAGGGGACGACCTGCGGGGGCAGTACTTC
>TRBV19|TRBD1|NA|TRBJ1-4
CASSISGQRKLFF
TGTGCCAGTAGTATTTCGGGACAGAGGAAACTGTTTTTT
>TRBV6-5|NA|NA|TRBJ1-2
CASSQANYGYTF
TGTGCCAGCAGTCAGGCCAACTATGGCTACACCTTC